This T cell receptor beta chain came from a study of shared clonotypes between healthy human individuals. Adults of Caucasian background living in Nashville, Tennessee made up all donors. V shed 1 base and J 3 bases; nucleotides not matched to a gene: 3. This CDR3 has 15 amino acids. Germline-derived CDR1 and CDR2 are SGHNT and YENEEA. On this clone: What it binds is unknown.

Study-wide points: Non-shared clonotypes were found to have lower generation probabilities than the clonotypes that were shared by all four of the sorted-subset donors. In a few donors, about 5% of naive CD4 clonotypes appeared in common.

Sequencing used immunoSEQ multiplex PCR; TCRdb keeps in-frame clones, though not all of them. The table has 1 million to 1.3 million clones, about 84% seen once. The chain recombines TRBV11-3 with TRBJ2-3, with 8 bases identical to TRBD1. The specimen was memory CD4+ T cells from PBMCs. Subset here: CD45RA-negative fraction. The TCR originated in a man between 18 and 29 years old in good health. Some clones in this sample may be carry-over from other donors' samples. CDR3 in amino acids: CASSLGDRQTDTQYF. The CDR3 DNA is TGTGCCAGCAGCTTAGGGGACAGGCAAACAGATACGCAGTATTTT.